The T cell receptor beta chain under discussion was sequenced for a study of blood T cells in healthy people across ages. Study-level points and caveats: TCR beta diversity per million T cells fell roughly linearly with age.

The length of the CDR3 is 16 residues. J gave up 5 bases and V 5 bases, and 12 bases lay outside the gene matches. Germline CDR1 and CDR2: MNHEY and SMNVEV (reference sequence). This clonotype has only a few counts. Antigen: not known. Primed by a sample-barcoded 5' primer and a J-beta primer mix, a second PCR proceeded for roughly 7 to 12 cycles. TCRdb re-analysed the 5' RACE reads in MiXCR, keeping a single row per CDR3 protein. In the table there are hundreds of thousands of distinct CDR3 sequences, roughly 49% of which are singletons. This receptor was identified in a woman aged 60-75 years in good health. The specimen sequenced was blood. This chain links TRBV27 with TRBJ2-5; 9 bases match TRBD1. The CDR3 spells CASSPEQGALLETQYF. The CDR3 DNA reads TGTGCCAGCAGTCCCGAACAGGGGGCCCTCTTGGAGACCCAGTACTTC.